This TCR beta chain was recorded in a study of blood T cell repertoires in COVID-19. Study information: The United States, Italy and Spain provided the acute and convalescent COVID-19 samples. T cells, B-cell-depleted T cells, or PBMCs provided the cDNA or gDNA that served as material.

The CDR3 is 18 residues long. J was trimmed by 3 bases and V by 3 bases; bases with no gene match: 9. Germline V gene lookup returns CDR1 SGHRS and CDR2 YFSETQ. Method: immunoSEQ multiplex PCR; TCRdb's copy keeps in-frame clones and lacks some. This table holds about 240,000 clones, 75% to 90% found once. The gene calls are TRBV5-1 and TRBJ2-2; 12 bases agree with TRBD2. The material sequenced was PBMCs or T cells enriched from blood (not recorded which). The sequence derives from a woman aged 30 to 39 who had recovered from COVID-19. Written as DNA, the CDR3 is TGCGCCAGCAGCTGGAGCATACTAGCGGGAGGAGACACCGGGGAGCTGTTTTTT. Protein: CASSWSILAGGDTGELFF.